This entry describes one T cell receptor beta chain. Clones were sequenced by immunoSEQ multiplex PCR, and TCRdb holds only the in-frame ones, with some missing. The data contain 200,000 to 250,000 clones, 70% to 90% of them singletons. Categorization into cohorts depended on clinical history that participants reported. This sample was taken from a study of blood T cell repertoires in COVID-19. This CDR3 is built from 11 residues. Trimming took off 3 bases at V and 7 bases at J, with 7 bases between the two ends. From germline, CDR1 is SGHRS and CDR2 YFSETQ. The clonotype originates from a woman aged 40 to 50 with acute COVID-19. The chain joins TRBV5-1 to TRBJ1-2, with unresolved D. The sequencing input was PBMCs or T cells enriched from blood (not recorded which). The CDR3 region has the DNA TGCGCCAGCAGCTCGGGAAGTGGCTACACCTTC. It specifies CASSSGSGYTF.